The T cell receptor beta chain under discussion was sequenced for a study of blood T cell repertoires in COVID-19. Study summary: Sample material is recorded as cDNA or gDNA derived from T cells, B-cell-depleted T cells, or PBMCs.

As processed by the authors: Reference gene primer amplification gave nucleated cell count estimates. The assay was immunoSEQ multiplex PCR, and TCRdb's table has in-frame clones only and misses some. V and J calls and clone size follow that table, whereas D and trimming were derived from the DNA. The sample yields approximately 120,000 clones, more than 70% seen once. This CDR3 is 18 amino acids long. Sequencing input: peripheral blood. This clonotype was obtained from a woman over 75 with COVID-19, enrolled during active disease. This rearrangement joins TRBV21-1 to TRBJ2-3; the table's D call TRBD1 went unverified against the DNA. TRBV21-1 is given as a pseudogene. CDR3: CASSAHQKYQELGDTQYF. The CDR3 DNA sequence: TGTGCCAGCAGCGCCCACCAAAAGTATCAGGAATTGGGAGATACGCAGTATTTT.